The sample holds one count of the clone carrying this TCR beta chain. V trimming: 4 bases; J trimming: 6 bases; junction bases outside the gene matches: 13. The CDR3 totals 16 residues. Germline CDR1 reads SGHDT; CDR2 reads YYEEEE. This sample stems from a study of T cell changes during pregnancy in multiple sclerosis. Clones were read by immunoSEQ multiplex PCR, and TCRdb kept only the in-frame ones, dropping some. There are 65,000 to 85,000 clones in the sample; approximately 93% occur only once, and about 1% lies in the top ten. The rearrangement joins TRBV5-6 to TRBJ2-3, with TRBD2 matching over 8 bases. The clonotype was recovered from a female donor in good health, enrolled as a control in a pregnancy study. Sequences were derived from peripheral blood, sampled in the second trimester of pregnancy. CDR3 protein: CASSPNAGGKHDTQYF. The DNA of the CDR3 is TGTGCCAGCAGCCCCAATGCGGGAGGAAAGCACGATACGCAGTATTTT.